This TCR beta chain stems from a study of T cell responses to AZD1222 COVID-19 vaccine. Study-wide findings and caveats: When two AZD1222 doses had been given, Spike-specific TCR breadth and depth rose. Donors were chiefly white British, with a greater number of females, and clonal diversity was perhaps underestimated. Sampled repertoires all dated from after the peak T cell response.

About this clone: The target antigen is unknown.

The CDR3 runs to 17 residues. Unmatched junction bases numbered 15, after V lost 5 bases and J lost 4 bases. Germline loops: CDR1 SGDLS, CDR2 YYNGEE. Sequencing used immunoSEQ multiplex PCR; TCRdb keeps in-frame clones, though not all of them. The data contain some 110,000 clones, 88% of them seen just once; the ten biggest clones take up 3.5%. The chain carries TRBV9 and TRBJ1-3; TRBD1 agrees at 7 bases. The starting material was peripheral blood, obtained 28 days after the second AZD1222 dose. This receptor was taken from an adult who received the AZD1222 COVID-19 vaccine. In nucleotides, the CDR3 is TGTGCCAGCAGTAGGAGGACAGGCAGGGCGGAGGGAAACACCATATATTTT. It codes for CASSRRTGRAEGNTIYF. Complete variable domain (other parts from reference TRBV9 and TRBJ1-3): DSGVTQTPKHLITATGQRVTLRCSPRSGDLSVYWYQQSLDQGLQFLIQYYNGEERAKGNILERFSAQQFPDLHSELNLSSLELGDSALYFCASSRRTGRAEGNTIYFGEGSWLTVV.